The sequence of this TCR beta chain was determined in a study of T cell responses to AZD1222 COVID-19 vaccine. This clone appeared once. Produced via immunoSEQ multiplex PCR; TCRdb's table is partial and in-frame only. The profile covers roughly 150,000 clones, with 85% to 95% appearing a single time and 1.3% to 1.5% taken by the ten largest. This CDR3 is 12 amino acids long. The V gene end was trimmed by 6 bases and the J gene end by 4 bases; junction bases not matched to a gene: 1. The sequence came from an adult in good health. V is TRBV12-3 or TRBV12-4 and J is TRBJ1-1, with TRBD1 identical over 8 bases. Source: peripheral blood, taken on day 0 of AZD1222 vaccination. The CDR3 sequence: CASSTGGTEAFF. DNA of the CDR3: TGTGCCAGCAGCACAGGGGGCACTGAAGCTTTCTTT.